This T cell receptor beta chain comes out of a study of cytomegalovirus exposure and HLA in healthy donors. PCR amplification relied on 60 Vbeta primers (plus 13 Jbeta primers). The assay was immunoSEQ multiplex PCR, and TCRdb's table has in-frame clones only and misses some. The data contain roughly 70,000 clones, around 70% of them seen just once; the ten biggest clones take up around 15%. This CDR3 spans 18 amino acids. Germline trimming cut 3 bases from V and 5 bases from J; bases unmatched to any gene: 11. Germline V gene data show CDR1 as LGHNA and CDR2 as YSLEER. The clonotype comes from a male donor in good health and CMV-seropositive. This chain uses TRBV4-3 with TRBJ2-5; TRBD2 matches at 14 bases. The sample consisted of PBMCs. The DNA of the CDR3 is TGCGCCAGCAGCCAGGCCGGGACTAGCGGGGGTGGCTGGGAGACCCAGTACTTC. This sequence encodes CASSQAGTSGGGWETQYF.